The T cell receptor (beta chain) described here comes from a study of T cell repertoires in cytomegalovirus infection. TCRdb reanalysed the reads using MiXCR and keeps one entry per CDR3 protein. This table holds more than 150,000 distinct CDR3 sequences, 20% to 30% found once. Study conclusions and caveats: Clonotype analysis showed dominance of the ex vivo response by HLA-C-restricted CMV-specific TCR beta clonotypes.

CDR1 DFQATT and CDR2 SNEGSKA come from the germline V gene (reference sequence). Trimming took 6 bases from V and 8 from J, leaving 16 bases between them. This CDR3 region has 12 residues. In this sample, this clonotype turned up a few times. What it binds is not known. The chain uses TRBV20-1 and TRBJ1-1; TRBD1 is a possible D gene (6 bases). The material sequenced was PBMCs. The TCR comes from a human donor in good health (CMV status not recorded). Some clones in this sample may be carry-over from other donors' samples. CDR3 sequence reads: CSAPTRTVEAFF. The CDR3, as DNA: TGCAGTGCCCCGACCCGGACAGTGGAAGCTTTCTTT.